This entry concerns a single TCR beta chain. This clone is medium-sized (0.01 to 0.1%). Its antigen is not yet known. Base qualities are missing; no much larger clone stands one base away. The sample belongs to a study of blood T cell repertoires in COVID-19 (dated by TCRdb to the early 2020s). With regard to the full study: Samples covering the acute and convalescent phases of COVID-19 were provided by collaborators in the United States, Italy and Spain. The dataset comprised deeply sampled blood TCRbeta repertoires from subjects exposed to, actively infected with, or recovered from COVID-19. Samples were obtained from the ongoing ImmuneRACE study (first 160 participants) and from approximately 1,200 subjects provided by 6 global collaborators. Where available, HLA class I and class II types were taken from metadata supplied by the sample provider and were not determined by assay-based typing. The repertoires were made available in a free public database intended to serve as a resource for research on the immune response to SARS-CoV-2. The material from the prospective study consisted of cDNA or gDNA derived from T cells, B-cell-depleted T cells, or PBMCs. The sample metadata nearly always contained a de-identified subject ID, COVID-19 status, age in years and sex.

Each collaborating institution followed its own protocols to collect whole blood in K2EDTA tubes. Collaborator samples were shipped for TCRbeta analysis as frozen whole blood, isolated PBMCs, or DNA extracted from either sample type. On the study overall, not on this receptor specifically: Clinical and demographic metadata were provided uncurated, with the amount varying by source and participant.

The immunoSEQ Assay, a bias-controlled multiplex PCR, was used to amplify TCRbeta CDR3 regions from genomic DNA. The paper's processing steps were these. The number of nucleated cells in each sample was estimated by amplification of reference gene primers within the assay. To quantify the absolute abundance of each unique TCRbeta CDR3 rearrangement, sequence reads were collapsed and filtered. For each sample, productive Simpson clonality was calculated as the square root of Simpson's diversity index over productive rearrangements. TCRdb retrieved this table from immuneACCESS and kept in-frame rearrangements only. Not all clones are present; in checked studies, unresolved V genes account for under half, and no reason is known for the remainder. That table gives V, J and clone size, and the DNA gave D and trimming. The sample yields some 100,000 clones; about nine tenths were counted once. The ten largest account for around 5.4% of the sample.

The germline V gene gives CDR1 as SGHTA and CDR2 as FQGNSA. Including the terminal cysteine and phenylalanine, the CDR3 comprises 15 residues. CDR3 DNA is the only sequence kept; it has 45 bases, read in frame from the first base. V loses 3 bases at its end and J loses 10 bases; junction bases beyond the gene matches: 9. The chain is made from TRBV7-2 and TRBJ1-6, with 7 junctional bases fitting TRBD1. Sequenced material: peripheral blood. This clonotype was obtained from a man between 65 and 85 years old with acute or convalescent COVID-19. CDR3 reads: CASSLGTEGWSPLHF. The DNA sequence is TGTGCCAGCAGCTTGGGGACAGAAGGATGGTCACCCCTCCACTTT. Beyond the CDR3, the reference TRBV7-2 and TRBJ1-6 genes provide the residues; the full variable domain reads: GAGVSQSPSNKVTEKGKDVELRCDPISGHTALYWYRQSLGQGLEFLIYFQGNSAPDKSGLPSDRFSAERTGGSVSTLTIQRTQQEDSAVYLCASSLGTEGWSPLHFGNGTRLTVT.